This T cell receptor (beta chain) was profiled in a study of cytotoxic CD8 clonotypes in ibrutinib-treated CLL. Study information: After treatment lasting a median roughly eleven months, range 6 to 36, response samples were collected.

V lost 5 bases, J lost 6 bases, and 10 bases stayed unmatched. This CDR3 is built from 16 residues. Germline CDR1 reads SGHAT; CDR2 reads FQNNGV. TCRdb keeps only in-frame clones here, not all; method: immunoSEQ multiplex PCR. The table shows roughly 160,000 clones, with approximately 84% occurring only once. The rearrangement joins TRBV11-2 to TRBJ2-2, with 9 bases identical to TRBD2. The sequencing used PBMCs, collected after 24 months of ibrutinib treatment. This TCR derives from a human donor with chronic lymphocytic leukemia. CDR3 sequence (DNA): TGTGCCAGCAGCCCCGAGGGGGCGGGAGGGGCCGGGGAGCTGTTTTTT. This translates into CASSPEGAGGAGELFF.